This entry features one T cell receptor (beta chain) sequence. Its antigen is currently unknown. These data come from a study of cytomegalovirus exposure and HLA in healthy donors. Researchers ran the PCR with 60 Vbeta and 13 Jbeta primers. The table came from immunoSEQ multiplex PCR; TCRdb's copy has only in-frame clones and leaves some out. The sample shows approximately 99,000 clones, 79% of them seen only once. Unmatched junction bases numbered 10, after V lost 3 bases and J lost 6 bases. CDR1 and CDR2 from the germline V gene are SGHRS and YFSETQ. This CDR3 is 16 amino acids long. Study results and limitations: Researchers reported in a later analysis that a missense DCLRE1C variant was tied to TCR beta V- and J-gene trimming. A later analysis reportedly found fewer N-insertions in an Asian-associated ancestry cluster than the roughly 670-donor mean.

V and J are TRBV5-1 and TRBJ1-2; 11 bases fit TRBD1. Sequences were obtained from PBMCs. The sequence was obtained from a male donor in good health and CMV-seropositive. The CDR3 is CASSSRAGQGEDGYTF. DNA for the CDR3: TGCGCCAGCAGCTCAAGAGCGGGACAGGGGGAGGATGGCTACACCTTC.